This T cell receptor beta chain was sequenced for a study of cytomegalovirus exposure and HLA in healthy donors. Researchers ran the PCR with 60 Vbeta and 13 Jbeta primers. Here immunoSEQ multiplex PCR was the method, and the copy in TCRdb shows in-frame clones only, minus some. Found here are about 230,000 clones, approximately 81% of them singletons; the top ten hold 1% to 1.5%. This CDR3 spans 16 amino acids. Germline loops: CDR1 SNHLY, CDR2 FYNNEI. With V trimmed by 3 bases and J by 3 bases, 8 bases remained unmatched. Findings and caveats of the study: Usually a TCR sequence was rare, but some public TCRs were found in many donors. Sequencing likely produced, as an artifact, a cluster of highly shared sequence variants.

As for this clone: Antigen unknown.

Sequenced sample: PBMCs. This clonotype was obtained from a human donor in good health. V usage is TRBV2 and J usage is TRBJ2-5; 9 bases line up with TRBD2. CDR3 DNA: TGTGCCAGCAGTGATGGACTAGCGCCTGAGGAAGAGACCCAGTACTTC. Amino acids: CASSDGLAPEEETQYF.